This entry lists 25 T cell receptor beta chains sequenced from one sample in a study of beta chain features in type 1 diabetes. Study-wide results and limits: The study found moderately but significantly shorter TCRB CDR3s in all four CD4+ subsets of Type 1 diabetes patients.

Expressed TCRB transcripts were sequenced because the isolated RNA had all been reverse transcribed beforehand. The repertoire was sequenced with immunoSEQ multiplex PCR; TCRdb's copy has only in-frame clones and lacks some. This sample has 310,000 or so clones, with 15% found just once. These receptors lack a known antigen. The sample taken for sequencing was naive CD4+ T cells from blood. All receptors derive from a man aged 18 to 35 with type 1 diabetes.

This chain links TRBV5-1 with TRBJ2-6; 7 bases line up with TRBD1. This CDR3 comprises 17 residues. V lost 3 bases and J lost 0; bases outside the gene matches: 6. Germline CDR1 and CDR2: SGHRS and YFSETQ. Here the CDR3 reads CASSSGQLTSGANVLTF. In nucleotides, the CDR3 is TGCGCCAGCAGCTCGGGACAGCTCACCTCTGGGGCCAACGTCCTGACTTTC.

There are a few counts of this clone. The sample contains more than one DNA sequence encoding this CDR3. The chain is built from TRBV27 and TRBJ1-1; D gene uncertain. Germline assignment: CDR1 MNHEY and CDR2 SMNVEV (reference sequence). Trimming removed 3 bases at V and 1 base at J, with 6 bases between. The CDR3 is 13 amino acids. DNA of the CDR3: TGTGCCAGCAGTTTGCGGTCGAACACTGAAGCTTTCTTT. Translating it yields CASSLRSNTEAFF.

This clone was counted only a few times. V is TRBV5-4 and J is TRBJ1-2, with D hard to call. Germline V gene sequence: CDR1 SGHNT, CDR2 YYREEE (reference sequence). V was pared by 4 bases and J by 3 bases, with 13 bases between. CDR3 size: 14 residues. The CDR3 sequence is CASSRGGPDYGYTF. The CDR3 coding sequence is TGTGCCAGCAGCCGGGGTGGGCCCGACTATGGCTACACCTTC.

The chain is built from TRBV5-4 and TRBJ1-4; D gene ambiguous. Germline V gene data show CDR1 as SGHNT and CDR2 as YYREEE (reference sequence). V shed 5 bases and J shed 0 bases, with 14 bases lying between them. The CDR3 runs 16 residues. The chain's CDR3 is CASSSGRYATNEKLFF. The DNA for the CDR3 is TGTGCCAGCAGTTCCGGGAGATATGCAACTAATGAAAAACTGTTTTTT.

The chain joins TRBV2 to TRBJ2-3; tentatively, D is TRBD2 (5 bases). Deletions cut 11 bases from V and 3 bases from J, with 15 bases between. CDR1 is SNHLY, CDR2 FYNNEI, per germline. The CDR3 has 13 amino acids. CDR3 DNA sequence: TGTGCCCCCTCCGGAGGTATAACAGATACGCAGTATTTT. This codes for CAPSGGITDTQYF.

CDR3 in DNA: TGTGCCAGCAGTCTAGGGGGACAGGGCACCGGGGAGCTGTTTTTT. Residues: CASSLGGQGTGELFF. The V and J genes are TRBV28 and TRBJ2-2, with 9 bases identical to TRBD1. Per germline, CDR1 MDHEN and CDR2 SYDVKM. V lost 5 bases to trimming and J lost 4 bases; unmatched junction nucleotides: 5. CDR3 length: 15 residues.

In this sample, this clone turned up a few times. The rearrangement joins TRBV9 to TRBJ2-7; 7 positions agree with TRBD1. The CDR3 consists of 14 residues. The ends lost 2 bases at V and 2 bases at J; junction bases unmatched: 4. Germline V gene sequence: CDR1 SGDLS, CDR2 YYNGEE. The CDR3 sequence is CASSVGTDPYEQYF. The CDR3, as DNA: TGTGCCAGCAGCGTGGGGACAGACCCCTACGAGCAGTACTTC.

The chain carries TRBV7-9 and TRBJ2-1, with D perhaps TRBD2 (7 bases). The germline V gene has CDR1 SEHNR and CDR2 FQNEAQ (reference sequence). The CDR3 sequence is 16 residues long. With 4 bases removed from V and 9 bases from J, the gap between germline ends came to 22 bases. CDR3 amino acids: CASSYPSGGGLGEQFF. The CDR3 nucleotides read TGTGCCAGCAGCTACCCCTCGGGCGGGGGCTTAGGTGAGCAGTTCTTC.

This chain links TRBV5-6 with TRBJ2-5; 9 bases align to TRBD1. The CDR3 spans 14 residues. Trimming removed 3 bases from V and 3 bases from J; junction bases left unmatched: 3. Germline V gene sequence: CDR1 SGHDT, CDR2 YYEEEE. CDR3 residues: CASSSRDREETQYF. In DNA, the CDR3 is TGTGCCAGCAGCTCCCGGGACAGGGAAGAGACCCAGTACTTC.

This clone was seen a few times. The rearrangement uses TRBV15 and TRBJ2-2, with a weak D call TRBD2 (5 bases). With 0 bases removed from V and 7 bases from J, the gap between germline ends came to 12 bases. The CDR3 contains 15 residues. Germline-derived CDR1 and CDR2 are LNHNV and YYDKDF (reference sequence). The CDR3 coding sequence is TGTGCCACCAGCAGAGATCTGTCGGGGATCGGGGAGCTGTTTTTT. This sequence encodes CATSRDLSGIGELFF.

This clone was counted between two and nine times. This sample also contains other DNA sequences that code for the same CDR3. V and J are TRBV6-6 and TRBJ2-7, with D unclear. The CDR3 is made up of 14 amino acids. Germline-derived CDR1 and CDR2 are MNHNY and SVGAGI (reference sequence). Between the trimmed V and J ends, which lost 0 bases and 1 base, there was a span of 7 bases. CDR3 DNA sequence: TGTGCCAGCAGTTACTCGAGAACGTCCTACGAGCAGTACTTC. Translating gives CASSYSRTSYEQYF.

V and J are TRBV28 and TRBJ1-4, with a weak D call TRBD1 (5 bases). Trimming left V 2 bases short and J 3 bases short, with 10 bases between. In germline, CDR1 is MDHEN, CDR2 SYDVKM. CDR3 length: 15 amino acids. CDR3 loop: CASSLVGGANEKLFF. In DNA, the CDR3 is TGTGCCAGCAGTTTAGTCGGGGGGGCTAATGAAAAACTGTTTTTT.

This clone has just a few counts. This chain connects TRBV27 to TRBJ2-7; no reliable D call. The V and J ends lost 4 bases and 3 bases respectively, with 19 bases between them. The CDR3 is 16 residues long. Germline values: CDR1 MNHEY, CDR2 SMNVEV (reference sequence). In DNA form, the CDR3 reads TGTGCCAGCAGTTATGGTCGATTCTTCGGTATCTACGAGCAGTACTTC. Encoded protein: CASSYGRFFGIYEQYF.

This chain joins TRBV18 and TRBJ2-7; 9 bases are shared with TRBD1. Germline V gives CDR1 KGHSH, CDR2 LQKENI. The CDR3 spans 13 residues. The V gene end was trimmed by 5 bases and the J gene end by 5 bases; junction bases not matched to a gene: 4. CDR3 amino acids: CASSEGQGDEQYF. CDR3 nucleotides: TGTGCCAGCTCAGAGGGACAGGGAGACGAGCAGTACTTC.

As DNA, the CDR3 is TGTGCCAGCAGTTTAGGGAGACTTGAGATTTTGTACTTC. This sequence encodes CASSLGRLEILYF. V usage is TRBV28 and J usage is TRBJ2-5; tentatively, D is TRBD2 (5 bases). The CDR3 loop spans 13 amino acids. The germline gives CDR1 MDHEN, CDR2 SYDVKM. Trimming stripped 2 bases from V and 13 bases from J, with 17 bases between.

This clone has a handful of counts. The chain links TRBV13 to TRBJ2-1; 8 bases agree with TRBD2. This CDR3 has 14 residues. CDR1 and CDR2 (germline): PRHDT, FYEKMQ (reference sequence). J lost 5 bases, V lost 3 bases, and 3 bases had no gene match. The CDR3 DNA sequence: TGTGCCAGCAGCTTTAGCGGGATAAACAATGAGCAGTTCTTC. This translates into CASSFSGINNEQFF. Looking up the rest from reference TRBV13 and TRBJ2-1 gives the full variable domain: AAGVIQSPRHLIKEKRETATLKCYPIPRHDTVYWYQQGPGQDPQFLISFYEKMQSDKGSIPDRFSAQQFSDYHSELNMSSLELGDSALYFCASSFSGINNEQFFGPGTRLTVL.

This clone turned up a few times. The CDR3 region has the DNA TGTGCCAGCTCACCAGCTATGTCCGGCAATCAGCCCCAGCATTTT. Its translation: CASSPAMSGNQPQHF. The rearrangement uses TRBV18 and TRBJ1-5; D gene ambiguous. The V gene's germline CDR1 is KGHSH and CDR2 LQKENI. The CDR3 extends over 15 amino acids. V dropped 2 bases and J dropped 2 bases, with 10 bases sitting between them. Looking up the rest from reference TRBV18 and TRBJ1-5 gives the full variable domain: NAGVMQNPRHLVRRRGQEARLRCSPMKGHSHVYWYRQLPEEGLKFMVYLQKENIIDESGMPKERFSAEFPKEGPSILRIQQVVRGDSAAYFCASSPAMSGNQPQHFGDGTRLSIL.

The CDR3 region has the DNA TGCAGCGTTCGACAGGGCTTAGCTGGGGCCAACGTCCTGACTTTC. This sequence encodes CSVRQGLAGANVLTF. V usage is TRBV29-1 and J usage is TRBJ2-6; 7 bases are shared with TRBD1. The V segment lost 5 bases and the J segment 2 bases; nucleotides outside the gene matches: 6. This CDR3 has 15 residues. CDR1 SQVTM and CDR2 ANQGSEA come from the germline V gene.

This clone has just a few counts. The V gene is TRBV19, the J gene TRBJ2-1; 7 nucleotides align to TRBD1. Germline loops: CDR1 LNHDA, CDR2 SQIVND (reference sequence). J was trimmed by 3 bases and V by 3 bases; bases with no gene match: 8. This CDR3 region has 16 residues. The DNA for the CDR3 is TGTGCCAGTAGTATGCTCCGGGACAGCGGCTACAATGAGCAGTTCTTC. Translated, it gives CASSMLRDSGYNEQFF.

This clone was counted only a few times. V is TRBV14 and J is TRBJ2-7; 11 nucleotides agree with TRBD2. Trimming cost V 4 bases and J 0 bases; bases outside gene matches: 8. CDR1 and CDR2 from the germline V gene are SGHDN and FVKESK. The CDR3 spans 17 residues. In DNA form, the CDR3 reads TGTGCCAGCAGCCCGACGGGACTAGCGGACAGCTCCTACGAGCAGTACTTC. Protein product: CASSPTGLADSSYEQYF.

This clone was found a few times. The chain is built from TRBV18 and TRBJ2-3; TRBD2 aligns across 9 bases. The CDR3 loop spans 15 amino acids. The junction had 5 bases not matched to a gene; V was cut back by 6 bases and J by 1 base. Germline V gene sequence: CDR1 KGHSH, CDR2 LQKENI. The CDR3 region has the DNA TGTGCCAGCTCGGCGGGAGGGTCCCGCACAGATACGCAGTATTTT. Translating gives CASSAGGSRTDTQYF. Full variable domain (rest looked up from reference TRBV18 and TRBJ2-3): NAGVMQNPRHLVRRRGQEARLRCSPMKGHSHVYWYRQLPEEGLKFMVYLQKENIIDESGMPKERFSAEFPKEGPSILRIQQVVRGDSAAYFCASSAGGSRTDTQYFGPGTRLTVL.

The V and J genes are TRBV15 and TRBJ2-2, with D tentatively TRBD2 (5 bases). V gave up 8 bases and J gave up 6 bases, with 22 bases separating them. Per the germline V gene, CDR1 is LNHNV and CDR2 is YYDKDF (reference sequence). The CDR3 has 16 residues. The CDR3 loop reads CATLSAVGARAGELFF. The CDR3 bases are TGTGCCACCTTATCGGCAGTCGGCGCGAGGGCCGGGGAGCTGTTTTTT.

The genes are TRBV18 and TRBJ2-7; 8 bases fit TRBD1. Per the germline V gene, CDR1 is KGHSH and CDR2 is LQKENI. The V and J ends lost 5 bases and 3 bases, in that order; junction bases with no gene match: 6. This CDR3 region has 14 residues. The CDR3: CASSSRQGFYEQYF. CDR3 bases: TGTGCCAGCTCATCCAGACAGGGGTTCTACGAGCAGTACTTC.

V gene TRBV14 combines with J gene TRBJ2-1; D gene unclear. The CDR3 extends over 13 amino acids. The germline V and J ends were trimmed by 4 bases and 9 bases, with 13 bases remaining between them. Germline CDR1 and CDR2: SGHDN and FVKESK. The CDR3 sequence: CASSPEISSEQFF. CDR3 coding DNA: TGTGCCAGCAGCCCGGAAATTTCTAGTGAGCAGTTCTTC.

This clone appeared a few times. The rearrangement links TRBV15 to TRBJ2-3, with D possibly matching TRBD1 (5 bases). This CDR3 comprises 16 residues. Germline-derived CDR1 and CDR2 are LNHNV and YYDKDF (reference sequence). Trimming took 0 bases from V and 2 from J, leaving 12 bases between them. The CDR3 DNA reads as TGTGCCACCAGCAGAGACGGAGACAGACCCACAGATACGCAGTATTTT. It is translated as CATSRDGDRPTDTQYF.